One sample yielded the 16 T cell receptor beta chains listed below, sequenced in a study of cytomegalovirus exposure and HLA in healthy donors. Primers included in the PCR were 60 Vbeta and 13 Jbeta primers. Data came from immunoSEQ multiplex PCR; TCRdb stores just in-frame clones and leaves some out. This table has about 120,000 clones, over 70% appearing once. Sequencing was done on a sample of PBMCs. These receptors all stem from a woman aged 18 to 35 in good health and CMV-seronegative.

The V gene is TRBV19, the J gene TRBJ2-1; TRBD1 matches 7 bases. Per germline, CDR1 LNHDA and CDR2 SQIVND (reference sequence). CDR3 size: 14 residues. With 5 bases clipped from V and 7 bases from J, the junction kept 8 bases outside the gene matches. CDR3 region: CASSRTGVSNEQFF. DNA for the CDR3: TGTGCCAGTAGTCGTACAGGGGTAAGTAATGAGCAGTTCTTC.

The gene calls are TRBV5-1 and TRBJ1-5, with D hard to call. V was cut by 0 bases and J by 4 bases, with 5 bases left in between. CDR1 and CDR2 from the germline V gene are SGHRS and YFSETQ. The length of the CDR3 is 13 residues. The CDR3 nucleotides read TGCGCCAGCAGCTTGGCTCCGAATCAGCCCCAGCATTTT. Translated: CASSLAPNQPQHF.

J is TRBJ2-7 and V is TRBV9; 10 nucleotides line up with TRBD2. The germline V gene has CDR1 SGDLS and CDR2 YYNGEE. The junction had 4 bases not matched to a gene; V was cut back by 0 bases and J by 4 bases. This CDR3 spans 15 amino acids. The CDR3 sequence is CASSVGSSGSYEQYF. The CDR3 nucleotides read TGTGCCAGCAGCGTAGGTTCTAGCGGGAGTTACGAGCAGTACTTC. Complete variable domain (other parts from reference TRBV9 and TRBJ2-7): DSGVTQTPKHLITATGQRVTLRCSPRSGDLSVYWYQQSLDQGLQFLIQYYNGEERAKGNILERFSAQQFPDLHSELNLSSLELGDSALYFCASSVGSSGSYEQYFGPGTRLTVT.

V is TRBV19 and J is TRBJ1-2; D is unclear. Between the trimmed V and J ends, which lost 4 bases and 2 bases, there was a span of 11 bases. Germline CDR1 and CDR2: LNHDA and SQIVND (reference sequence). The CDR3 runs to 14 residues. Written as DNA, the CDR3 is TGTGCCAGTAGTAATCCCAGGCCCAACTATGGCTACACCTTC. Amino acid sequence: CASSNPRPNYGYTF.

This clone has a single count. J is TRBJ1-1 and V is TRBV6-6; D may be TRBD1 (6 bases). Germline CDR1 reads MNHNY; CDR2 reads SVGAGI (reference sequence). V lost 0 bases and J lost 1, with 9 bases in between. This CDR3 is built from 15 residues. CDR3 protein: CASSYSGGGNTEAFF. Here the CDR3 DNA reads TGTGCCAGCAGTTACTCGGGAGGGGGGAACACTGAAGCTTTCTTT.

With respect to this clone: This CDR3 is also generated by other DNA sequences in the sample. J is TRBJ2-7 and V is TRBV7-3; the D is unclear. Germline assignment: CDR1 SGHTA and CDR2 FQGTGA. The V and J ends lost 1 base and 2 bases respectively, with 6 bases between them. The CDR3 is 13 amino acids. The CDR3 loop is CASSLKPPYEQYF. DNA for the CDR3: TGTGCCAGCAGCTTAAAGCCGCCCTACGAGCAGTACTTC.

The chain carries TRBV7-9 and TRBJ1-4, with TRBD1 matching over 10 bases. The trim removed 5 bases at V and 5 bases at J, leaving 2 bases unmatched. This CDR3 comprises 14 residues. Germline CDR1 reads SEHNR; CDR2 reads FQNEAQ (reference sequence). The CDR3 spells CASSPGQGNEKLFF. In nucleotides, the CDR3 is TGTGCCAGCAGCCCGGGACAGGGGAATGAAAAACTGTTTTTT.

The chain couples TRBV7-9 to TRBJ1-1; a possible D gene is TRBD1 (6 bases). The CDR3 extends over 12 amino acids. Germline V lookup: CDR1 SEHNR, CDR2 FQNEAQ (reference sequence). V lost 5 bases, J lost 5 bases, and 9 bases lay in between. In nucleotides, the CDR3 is TGTGCCAGCAGCGGGGACATAACTGAAGCTTTCTTT. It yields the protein CASSGDITEAFF.

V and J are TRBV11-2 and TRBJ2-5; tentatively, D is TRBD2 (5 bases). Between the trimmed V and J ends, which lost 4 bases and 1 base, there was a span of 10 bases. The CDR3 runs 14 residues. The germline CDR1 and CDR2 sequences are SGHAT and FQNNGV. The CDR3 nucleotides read TGTGCCAGCAGCTCTGACTATCTCCAAGAGACCCAGTACTTC. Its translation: CASSSDYLQETQYF.

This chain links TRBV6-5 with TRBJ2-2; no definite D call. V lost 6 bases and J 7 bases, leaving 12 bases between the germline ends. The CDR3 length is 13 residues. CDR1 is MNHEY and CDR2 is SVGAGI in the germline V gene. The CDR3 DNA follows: TGTGCCAGCAGGGCCGACTTATACGGGGAGCTGTTTTTT. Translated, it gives CASRADLYGELFF.

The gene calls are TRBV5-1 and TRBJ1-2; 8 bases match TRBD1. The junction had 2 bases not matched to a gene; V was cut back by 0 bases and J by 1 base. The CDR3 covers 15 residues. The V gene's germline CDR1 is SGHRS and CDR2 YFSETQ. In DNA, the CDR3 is TGCGCCAGCAGCTTGGAACAGGGGGGTAACTATGGCTACACCTTC. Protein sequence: CASSLEQGGNYGYTF.

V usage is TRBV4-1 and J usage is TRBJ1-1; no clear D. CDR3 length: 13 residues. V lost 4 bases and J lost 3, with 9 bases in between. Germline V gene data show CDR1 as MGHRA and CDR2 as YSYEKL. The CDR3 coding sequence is TGCGCCAGCAGCCTCTACTCGGACACTGAAGCTTTCTTT. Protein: CASSLYSDTEAFF.

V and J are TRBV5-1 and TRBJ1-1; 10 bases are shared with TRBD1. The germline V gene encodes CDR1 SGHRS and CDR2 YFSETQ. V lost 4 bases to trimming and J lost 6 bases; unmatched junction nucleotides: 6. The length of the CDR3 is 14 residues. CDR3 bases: TGCGCCAGCAGCCGGGGACAGGGGAGGCCTGAAGCTTTCTTT. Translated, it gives CASSRGQGRPEAFF. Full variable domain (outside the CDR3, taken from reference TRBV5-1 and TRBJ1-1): KAGVTQTPRYLIKTRGQQVTLSCSPISGHRSVSWYQQTPGQGLQFLFEYFSETQRNKGNFPGRFSGRQFSNSRSEMNVSTLELGDSALYLCASSRGQGRPEAFFGQGTRLTVV.

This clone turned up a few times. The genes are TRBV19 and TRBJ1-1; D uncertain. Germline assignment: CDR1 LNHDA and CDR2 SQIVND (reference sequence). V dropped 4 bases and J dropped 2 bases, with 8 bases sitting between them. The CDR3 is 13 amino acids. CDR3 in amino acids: CASSRRGNTEAFF. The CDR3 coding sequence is TGTGCCAGTAGTAGAAGAGGTAACACTGAAGCTTTCTTT.

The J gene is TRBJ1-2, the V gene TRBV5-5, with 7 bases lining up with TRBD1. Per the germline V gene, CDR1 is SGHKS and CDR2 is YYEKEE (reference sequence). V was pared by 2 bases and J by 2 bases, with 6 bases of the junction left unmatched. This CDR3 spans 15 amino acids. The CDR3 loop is CASSFQQGINYGYTF. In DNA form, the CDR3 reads TGTGCCAGCAGCTTCCAACAGGGGATAAACTATGGCTACACCTTC.

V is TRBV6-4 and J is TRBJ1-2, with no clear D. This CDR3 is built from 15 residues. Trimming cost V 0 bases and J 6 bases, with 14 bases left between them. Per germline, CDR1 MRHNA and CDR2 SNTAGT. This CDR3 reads CASSDSTIGVDGYTF. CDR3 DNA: TGTGCCAGCAGTGACTCCACAATCGGAGTGGATGGCTACACCTTC.